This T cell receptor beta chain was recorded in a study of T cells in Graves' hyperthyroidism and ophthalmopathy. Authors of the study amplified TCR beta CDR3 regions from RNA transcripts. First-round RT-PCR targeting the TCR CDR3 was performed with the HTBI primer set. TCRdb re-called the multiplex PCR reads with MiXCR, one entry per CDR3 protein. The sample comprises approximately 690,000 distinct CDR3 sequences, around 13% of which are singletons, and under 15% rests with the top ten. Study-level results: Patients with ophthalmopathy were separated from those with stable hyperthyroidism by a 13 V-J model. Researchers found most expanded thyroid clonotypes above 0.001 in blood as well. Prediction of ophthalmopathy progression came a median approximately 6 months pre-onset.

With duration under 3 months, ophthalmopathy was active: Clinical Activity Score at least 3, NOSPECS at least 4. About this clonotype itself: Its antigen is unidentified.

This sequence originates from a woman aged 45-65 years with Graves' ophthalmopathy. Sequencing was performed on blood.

CDR3: CASSYFRIGNTEAFF. CDR3 DNA: TGTGCCAGCAGTTACTTTCGGATTGGGAACACTGAAGCTTTCTTT. V is TRBV6-5 and J is TRBJ1-1; D unclear. The CDR3 is 15 residues long. With 1 base removed from V and 1 base from J, the gap between germline ends came to 10 bases. The germline gives CDR1 MNHEY, CDR2 SVGAGI.